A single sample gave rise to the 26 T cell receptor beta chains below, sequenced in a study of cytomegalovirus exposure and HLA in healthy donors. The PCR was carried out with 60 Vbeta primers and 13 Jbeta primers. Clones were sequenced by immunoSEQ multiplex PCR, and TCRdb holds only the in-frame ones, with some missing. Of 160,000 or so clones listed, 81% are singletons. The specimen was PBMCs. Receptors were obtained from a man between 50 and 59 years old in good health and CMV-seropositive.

The CDR3 loop reads CASRSPHRLTAETQYF. In nucleotides, the CDR3 is TGTGCCAGCAGGAGCCCGCACCGATTGACAGCGGAGACCCAGTACTTC. The rearrangement uses TRBV28 and TRBJ2-5; perhaps TRBD1 as D (5 bases). From germline, CDR1 is MDHEN and CDR2 SYDVKM. This CDR3 contains 16 residues. Trimming removed 6 bases at V and 5 bases at J, with 22 bases between.

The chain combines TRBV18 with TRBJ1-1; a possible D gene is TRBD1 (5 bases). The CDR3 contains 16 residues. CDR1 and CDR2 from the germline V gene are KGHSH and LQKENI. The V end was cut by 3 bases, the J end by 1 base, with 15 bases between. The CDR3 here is CASSPRGGAANTEAFF. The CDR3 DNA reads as TGTGCCAGCTCACCTAGGGGCGGGGCAGCGAACACTGAAGCTTTCTTT. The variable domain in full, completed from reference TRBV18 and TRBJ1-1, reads NAGVMQNPRHLVRRRGQEARLRCSPMKGHSHVYWYRQLPEEGLKFMVYLQKENIIDESGMPKERFSAEFPKEGPSILRIQQVVRGDSAAYFCASSPRGGAANTEAFFGQGTRLTVV.

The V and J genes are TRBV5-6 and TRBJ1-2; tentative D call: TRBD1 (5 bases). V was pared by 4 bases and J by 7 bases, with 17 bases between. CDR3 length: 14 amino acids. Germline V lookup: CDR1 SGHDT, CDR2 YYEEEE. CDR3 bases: TGTGCCAGCAGCCTCACGACAGCCTCAGGTGGCTACACCTTC. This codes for CASSLTTASGGYTF.

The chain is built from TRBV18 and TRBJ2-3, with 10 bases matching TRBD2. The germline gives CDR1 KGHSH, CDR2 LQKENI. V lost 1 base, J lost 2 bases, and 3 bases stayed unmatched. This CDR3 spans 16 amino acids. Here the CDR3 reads CASSPRLAGATDTQYF. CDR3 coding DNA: TGTGCCAGCTCACCACGGCTAGCGGGAGCCACAGATACGCAGTATTTT.

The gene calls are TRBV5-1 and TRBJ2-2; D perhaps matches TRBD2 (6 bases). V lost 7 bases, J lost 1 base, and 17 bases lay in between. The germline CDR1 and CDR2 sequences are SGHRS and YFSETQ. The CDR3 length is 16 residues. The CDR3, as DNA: TGCGCCAGCCAAGAAGGAGGGACTGTGAACACCGGGGAGCTGTTTTTT. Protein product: CASQEGGTVNTGELFF.

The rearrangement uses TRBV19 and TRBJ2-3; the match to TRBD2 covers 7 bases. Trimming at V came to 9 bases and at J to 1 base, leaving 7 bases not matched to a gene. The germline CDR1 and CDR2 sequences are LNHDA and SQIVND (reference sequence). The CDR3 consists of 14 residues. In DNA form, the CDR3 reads TGTGCCAGCCGGAGGGGAGGGGGCACAGATACGCAGTATTTT. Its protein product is CASRRGGGTDTQYF.

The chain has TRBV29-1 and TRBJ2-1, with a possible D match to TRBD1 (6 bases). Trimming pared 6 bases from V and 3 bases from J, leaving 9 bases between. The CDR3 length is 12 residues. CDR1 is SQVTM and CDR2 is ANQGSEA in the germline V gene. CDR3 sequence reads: CSVEGDYNEQFF. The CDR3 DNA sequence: TGCAGCGTCGAGGGGGACTACAATGAGCAGTTCTTC.

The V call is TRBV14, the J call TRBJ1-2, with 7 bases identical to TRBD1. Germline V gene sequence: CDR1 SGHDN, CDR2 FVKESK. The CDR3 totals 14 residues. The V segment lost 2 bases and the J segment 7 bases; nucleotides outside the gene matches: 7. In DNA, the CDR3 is TGTGCCAGCAGCCAAAAACAGGGGCGGGTTGGCTACACCTTC. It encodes CASSQKQGRVGYTF.

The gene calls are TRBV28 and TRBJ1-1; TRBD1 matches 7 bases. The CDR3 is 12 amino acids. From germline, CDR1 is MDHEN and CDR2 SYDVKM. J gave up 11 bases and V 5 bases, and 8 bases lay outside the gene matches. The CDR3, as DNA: TGTGCCAGCAGTCCCGGAGGGGGCTGGGCTTTCTTT. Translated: CASSPGGGWAFF.

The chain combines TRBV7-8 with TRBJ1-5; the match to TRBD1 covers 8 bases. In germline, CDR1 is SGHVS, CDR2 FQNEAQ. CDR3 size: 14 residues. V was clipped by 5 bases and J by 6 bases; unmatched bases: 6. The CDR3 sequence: CASSPDRVGQPQHF. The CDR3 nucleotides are TGTGCCAGCAGCCCGGACAGGGTAGGTCAGCCCCAGCATTTT.

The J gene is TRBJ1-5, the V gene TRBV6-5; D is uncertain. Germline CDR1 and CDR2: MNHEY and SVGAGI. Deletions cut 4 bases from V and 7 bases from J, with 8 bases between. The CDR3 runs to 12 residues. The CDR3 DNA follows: TGTGCCAGCAGTTCCCGGGGACAGCCCCAGCATTTT. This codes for CASSSRGQPQHF.

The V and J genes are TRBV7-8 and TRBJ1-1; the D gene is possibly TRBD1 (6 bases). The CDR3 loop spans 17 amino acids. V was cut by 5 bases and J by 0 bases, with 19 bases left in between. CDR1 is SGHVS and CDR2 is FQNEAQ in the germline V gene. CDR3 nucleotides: TGTGCCAGCAGCCCTCACAGGGACCTAAGGGTGAACACTGAAGCTTTCTTT. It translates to CASSPHRDLRVNTEAFF.

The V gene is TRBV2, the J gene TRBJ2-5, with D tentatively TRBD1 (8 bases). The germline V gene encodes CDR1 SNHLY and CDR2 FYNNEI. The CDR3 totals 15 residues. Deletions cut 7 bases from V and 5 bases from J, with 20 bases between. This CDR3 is CASNDLGQGGETQYF. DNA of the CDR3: TGTGCCAGCAACGACCTCGGACAGGGAGGGGAGACCCAGTACTTC.

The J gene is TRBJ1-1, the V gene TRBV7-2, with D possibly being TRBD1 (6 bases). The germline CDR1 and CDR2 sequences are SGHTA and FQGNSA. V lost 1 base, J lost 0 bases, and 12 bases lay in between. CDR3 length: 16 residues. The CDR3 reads CASSLVSQGMNTEAFF. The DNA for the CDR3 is TGTGCCAGCAGCTTAGTATCACAGGGAATGAACACTGAAGCTTTCTTT.

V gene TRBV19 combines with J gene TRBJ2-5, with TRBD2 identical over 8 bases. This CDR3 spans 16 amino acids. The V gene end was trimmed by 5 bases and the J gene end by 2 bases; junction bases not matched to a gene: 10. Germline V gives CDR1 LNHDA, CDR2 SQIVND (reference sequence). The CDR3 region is CASSPRLAFGQETQYF. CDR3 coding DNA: TGTGCCAGTAGTCCGAGACTAGCGTTCGGTCAAGAGACCCAGTACTTC.

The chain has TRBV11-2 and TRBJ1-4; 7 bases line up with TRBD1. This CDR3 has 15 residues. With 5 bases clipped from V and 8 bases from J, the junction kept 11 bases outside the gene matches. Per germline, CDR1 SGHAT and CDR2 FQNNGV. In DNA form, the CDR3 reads TGTGCCAGCAGCCCTTTAAGGGGGCGGTTAGAAAAACTGTTTTTT. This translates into CASSPLRGRLEKLFF.

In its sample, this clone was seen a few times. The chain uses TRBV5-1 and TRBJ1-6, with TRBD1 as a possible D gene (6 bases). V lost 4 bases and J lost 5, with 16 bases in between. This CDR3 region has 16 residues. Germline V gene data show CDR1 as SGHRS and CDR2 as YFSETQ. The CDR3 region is CASSPRWGRDNSPLHF. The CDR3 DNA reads TGCGCCAGCAGCCCGCGTTGGGGGCGGGATAATTCACCCCTCCACTTT.

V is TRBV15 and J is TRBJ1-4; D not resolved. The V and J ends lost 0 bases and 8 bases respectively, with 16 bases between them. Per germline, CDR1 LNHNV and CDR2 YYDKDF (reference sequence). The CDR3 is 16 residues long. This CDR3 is CATSRDRELRAEKLFF. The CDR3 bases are TGTGCCACCAGCAGAGATCGGGAACTACGGGCCGAAAAACTGTTTTTT.

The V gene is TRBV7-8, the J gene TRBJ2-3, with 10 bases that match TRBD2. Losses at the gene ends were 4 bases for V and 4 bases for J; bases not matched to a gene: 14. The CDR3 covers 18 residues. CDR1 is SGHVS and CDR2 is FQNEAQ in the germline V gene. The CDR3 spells CASSSPRASGSWADTQYF. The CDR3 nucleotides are TGTGCCAGCAGCTCCCCCCGCGCTAGCGGGAGTTGGGCAGATACGCAGTATTTT. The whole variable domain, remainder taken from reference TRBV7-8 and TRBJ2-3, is GAGVSQSPRYKVAKRGQDVALRCDPISGHVSLFWYQQALGQGPEFLTYFQNEAQLDKSGLPSDRFFAERPEGSVSTLKIQRTQQEDSAVYLCASSSPRASGSWADTQYFGPGTRLTVL.

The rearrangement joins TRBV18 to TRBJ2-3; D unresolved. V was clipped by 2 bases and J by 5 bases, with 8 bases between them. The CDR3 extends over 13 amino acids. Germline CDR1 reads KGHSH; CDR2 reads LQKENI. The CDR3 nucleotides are TGTGCCAGCTCACCATCCCAGCGAGATACGCAGTATTTT. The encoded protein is CASSPSQRDTQYF.

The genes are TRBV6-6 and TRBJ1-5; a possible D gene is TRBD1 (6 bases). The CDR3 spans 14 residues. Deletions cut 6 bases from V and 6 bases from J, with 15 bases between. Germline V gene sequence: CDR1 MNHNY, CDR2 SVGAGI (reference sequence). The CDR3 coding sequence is TGTGCCAGCAGGTGGACAGCCGTAGGTCAGCCCCAGCATTTT. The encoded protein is CASRWTAVGQPQHF.

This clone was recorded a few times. The CDR3 here is CASRPGTANTEAFF. CDR3 nucleotide sequence: TGTGCCAGCAGGCCCGGGACAGCTAACACTGAAGCTTTCTTT. The chain combines TRBV6-5 with TRBJ1-1; 7 bases map to TRBD1. The germline CDR1 and CDR2 sequences are MNHEY and SVGAGI. CDR3 length equals 14 residues. After removal of 6 bases from V and 2 bases from J, the junction contained 6 bases not matched to a gene.

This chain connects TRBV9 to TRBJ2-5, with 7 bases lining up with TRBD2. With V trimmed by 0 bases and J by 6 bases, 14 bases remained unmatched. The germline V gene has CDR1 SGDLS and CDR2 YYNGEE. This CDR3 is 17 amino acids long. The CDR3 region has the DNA TGTGCCAGCAGCGTAGCGGCCGTTGGGGCCGGGGGGAAGACCCAGTACTTC. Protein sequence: CASSVAAVGAGGKTQYF.

The CDR3 protein is CASSPRDISNEQFF. DNA of the CDR3: TGTGCCAGCAGCCCCCGGGACATCTCCAATGAGCAGTTCTTC. The chain employs TRBV4-2 and TRBJ2-1; D might be TRBD1 (6 bases). The CDR3 runs to 14 residues. V was trimmed by 4 bases and J by 6 bases, leaving 13 bases between them. CDR1 is LGHNA, CDR2 YNFKEQ, per germline.

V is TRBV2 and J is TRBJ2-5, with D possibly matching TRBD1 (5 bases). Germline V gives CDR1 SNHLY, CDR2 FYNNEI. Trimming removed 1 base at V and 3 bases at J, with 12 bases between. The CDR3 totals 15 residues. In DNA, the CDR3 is TGTGCCAGCAGTGAAGGGGGCCATCATGAAGAGACCCAGTACTTC. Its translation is CASSEGGHHEETQYF.

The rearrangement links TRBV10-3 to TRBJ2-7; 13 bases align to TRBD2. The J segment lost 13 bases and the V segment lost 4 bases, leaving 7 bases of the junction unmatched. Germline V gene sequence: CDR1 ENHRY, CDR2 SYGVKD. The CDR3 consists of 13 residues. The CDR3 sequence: CAISATSGGLRYF. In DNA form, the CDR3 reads TGTGCCATCAGTGCGACTAGCGGGGGGCTGCGATACTTC.